A selection of T cell receptor beta chains follows, all from one sample in a study of OX40 agonist ivuxolimab in advanced cancers. The protocol was immunoSEQ multiplex PCR, while the TCRdb copy is restricted to in-frame clones and leaves out a portion. The sample includes tens of thousands of clones, roughly 84% of them seen just once. The sequencing used CD4+ or CD8+ T cells sorted from blood, collected in a trial of the OX40 agonist ivuxolimab. The receptors were gathered from an adult with an advanced solid tumor such as melanoma, head and neck, liver or kidney cancer. CDR3s include the opening cysteine and the closing phenylalanine or tryptophan. Each record gives: V gene, CDR3 protein.

TRBV7-2	CASSLVAGGPSYEQYF
TRBV11-2	CASSFDYASSYEQYF
TRBV6-7	CASSLAGGRGDTQYF
TRBV29-1	CSVDSSGVYNEQFF
TRBV12-5	CASGTGQGTSSPLHF
TRBV4-2	CASSLVLGTTYEQYF
TRBV5-1	CASNHETGELFF
TRBV9	CASNELGTDTQYF
TRBV5-1	CASSPTAGGQTDTQYF
TRBV6-1	CASRYTGATNEKLFF
TRBV19	CASSDGRVNTEAFF
TRBV12-5	CASSTAAGYQPQHF
TRBV5-8	CASSWSGGALSGANVLTF
TRBV4-1	CASSQVNMGWRDGEAFF
TRBV2	CASGATSSYNEQFF
TRBV5-6	CASSSVRQGSTGNTIYF
TRBV28	CASNLGGYSNQPQHF
TRBV5-8	CASSLNRQGTDTQYF
TRBV6-5	CASRGGNTIYF
TRBV9	CASSVGLRANEQFF
TRBV10-2	CASNRGSGNYGYTF
TRBV6-5	CASSYSPLAQVNEQYF
TRBV2	CASNLFGDTQYF
TRBV21-1	CASTLNAPTRRRGQYF
TRBV25-1	CATNGGGSKNIQYF
TRBV5-6	CASSYGTGGPLSSGNTIYF
TRBV5-1	CASSLDGTNYNEQFF
TRBV27	CASSFEGSYNEQFF
TRBV19	CASSIQAAGNTIYF
TRBV14	CASSQGGTGVYEQYF
TRBV6-1	CASRQNTEAFF
TRBV6-6	CASSNLDIHNSPLHF
TRBV7-2	CASIPGRGYNEQFF
TRBV5-1	CASSLGQGGNYGYTF
TRBV27	CASSTPGQANYGYTF
TRBV6-1	CASSVTLSGGYTF
TRBV30	CAYTGTRSNSPLHF
TRBV5-1	CASSLAGAGSPLHF
TRBV6-4	CASPGPNLGGYTF
TRBV10-1	CASSEVPRFTDTQYF
TRBV6-1	CASSEGLAGTYEQYF
TRBV7-9	CASSLEGRVGLFF
TRBV10-1	CASSESVGLAGEQYF